This is a list of T cell receptor beta chains from one sample in a study of blood T cells in healthy people across ages. TCRdb recomputed calls from the 5' RACE reads with MiXCR, one row per CDR3 protein. The sample carries 950,000 to 1,200,000 distinct CDR3 sequences, under 40% recorded once. The sample was blood. These receptors came from a young man in good health. The CDR3 runs from the conserved cysteine through the conserved F or W. The order of the fields is V gene, D gene, J gene, clone size, CDR3 DNA, CDR3 protein. The D gene is left open where the match is weak. Clone sizes are given selectively: once, few, many, or a class where the clone is expanded.

TRBV5-5,-,TRBJ1-1,-,TGTGCCAGCAGCTTTGGGGGGCACCGCACAAACACTGAAGCTTTCTTT,CASSFGGHRTNTEAFF
TRBV5-6,-,TRBJ1-1,-,TGTGCCAGCAGCTTCCAGCCGTCAATACTCATGAACACTGAAGCTTTCTTT,CASSFQPSILMNTEAFF
TRBV4-2,-,TRBJ2-2,few,TGTGCCAGCAGCCAAGATCAGTTCCCGGGGTCGGCCGGGGAGCTGTTTTTT,CASSQDQFPGSAGELFF
TRBV20-1,-,TRBJ1-2,few,TGCAGTGCTCCAGCGACAGGACCCTATGGCTACACCTTC,CSAPATGPYGYTF
TRBV7-2,-,TRBJ2-1,-,TGTGCCTGCAGCCCCGACCACAATGAGCAGTTCTTC,CACSPDHNEQFF
TRBV28,-,TRBJ1-2,-,TGTGCCAGCAGTTGGCGGGCGGACGGACCGAACTATGGCTACACCTTC,CASSWRADGPNYGYTF
TRBV30,TRBD1,TRBJ1-2,-,TGTGCCTGGGACAGGGGCCTAAATGGCTACACCTTC,CAWDRGLNGYTF
TRBV5-1,TRBD1,TRBJ1-1,-,TGCGCCAGCAGCTTGGAGGGACAGGGGGCTGCAACTGAAGCTTTCTTT,CASSLEGQGAATEAFF
TRBV6-2/TRBV6-3,-,TRBJ2-6,-,TGTGCCAGCAGTTACAGGGCCTCTGGGGCCAACATCCTGACTTTC,CASSYRASGANILTF
TRBV5-5,-,TRBJ2-2,once,TGTGCCAGCAGCTTAAGGTCAAACTGGGGGAATACCGGGGAGCTGTTTTTT,CASSLRSNWGNTGELFF
TRBV18,TRBD1,TRBJ1-5,-,TGTGCCAGCTCACCACAACAGGGGGCAAGGAATCAGCCCCAGCATTTT,CASSPQQGARNQPQHF
TRBV7-9,TRBD1,TRBJ1-2,few,TGTGCCAGCAGCTTAAGACAGGGTGAGAGTGGCTACACCTTC,CASSLRQGESGYTF
TRBV5-1,-,TRBJ2-7,-,TGCGCCAGCAGCTTTACAGAGGGCTACGAGCAGTACTTC,CASSFTEGYEQYF
TRBV24-1,TRBD1,TRBJ2-2,-,TGTGCCACCAGTGATTCAGGGGGCCAAAGGATCGGGGAGCTGTTTTTT,CATSDSGGQRIGELFF
TRBV3-1,-,TRBJ2-3,-,TGTGCCAGCAGCCAAGATCAACTCCTACAGGGAAAAGATACGCAGTATTTT,CASSQDQLLQGKDTQYF
TRBV29-1,-,TRBJ1-2,-,TGCGGCGTGAAGGCTATTCCCAGAGGCCGCTACTATGGCTACACCTTC,CGVKAIPRGRYYGYTF
TRBV2,-,TRBJ2-3,-,TGTGCCAGCGCCCCGGACAGCGTCAACACAGATACGCAGTATTTT,CASAPDSVNTDTQYF
TRBV7-9,TRBD1,TRBJ2-7,few,TGTGCCAGCAGCCCCGCCTTGAGAGGGGGCAACGAGCAGTACTTC,CASSPALRGGNEQYF
TRBV7-2,-,TRBJ2-1,-,TGTGCCAGCAGCTTAGGTCTCCGCGAATTGAATGAGCAGTTCTTC,CASSLGLRELNEQFF
TRBV20-1,TRBD1,TRBJ1-1,-,TGCAGTGCTAGACCGACAGGGGACCGCACTGAAGCTTTCTTT,CSARPTGDRTEAFF
TRBV5-1,TRBD1,TRBJ2-1,-,TGCGCCAGCAGCTCCATGACAGGGCAGTTGGAGACCCAGTTCTTC,CASSSMTGQLETQFF
TRBV7-9,-,TRBJ1-2,few,TGTGCCAGCAGCAAGGGAGGGGGCTATGGCTACACCTTC,CASSKGGGYGYTF
TRBV7-9,-,TRBJ1-2,-,TGTGCCAGCAGCTCAAGAGGGGGAAGTTATGGCTACACCTTC,CASSSRGGSYGYTF
TRBV20-1,TRBD1,TRBJ1-1,-,TGCAGTGCTAGGGCAGGGGGCATGAACACTGAAGCTTTCTTT,CSARAGGMNTEAFF
TRBV24-1,TRBD1,TRBJ2-3,-,TGTGCCACCGGGAGGACAGGGTCAACAGATACGCAGTATTTT,CATGRTGSTDTQYF
TRBV6-5,-,TRBJ1-1,once,TGTGCCAGCAGTTACATCGAGTTTAGCTCTGAAGCTTTCTTT,CASSYIEFSSEAFF
TRBV7-9,-,TRBJ2-7,-,TGTGCCAGCAGCTTAGTTGGGTCCCACGAGCAGTACTTC,CASSLVGSHEQYF
TRBV5-1,-,TRBJ2-3,few,TGCGCCAGCAGCTTGAGAAGATCCGGGGGCGGCGCGCAGTATTTT,CASSLRRSGGGAQYF
TRBV12-3/TRBV12-4,TRBD2,TRBJ2-1,many,TGTGCCAGCAGTTTAGGGATCGGCGGGGGGGCCACAACGTACAATGAGCAGTTCTTC,CASSLGIGGGATTYNEQFF
TRBV27,-,TRBJ1-1,few,TGTGCCAGCAGTTGGGGGGGGGTGAGTGGCACTGAAGCTTTCTTT,CASSWGGVSGTEAFF
TRBV20-1,TRBD2,TRBJ2-3,-,TGCAGTGCTAGGGGGGGACTAGCGGGAGATACGCAGTATTTT,CSARGGLAGDTQYF
TRBV12-3/TRBV12-4,-,TRBJ1-2,few,TGTGCCAGCAGTCCCGGGGATGGTGTGTGGGGCTACACCTTC,CASSPGDGVWGYTF
TRBV27,TRBD1,TRBJ1-1,many,TGTGCCAGCAGGGGGGACAGGGTCACTGAAGCTTTCTTT,CASRGDRVTEAFF
TRBV11-2,-,TRBJ2-4,-,TGTGCCAGCAGCTTAAGACAGGGAGGCAACATTCAGTACTTC,CASSLRQGGNIQYF
TRBV15,-,TRBJ1-2,-,TGTGCCACCAGCAGAGCAGGAGGGGATGGCTACACCTTC,CATSRAGGDGYTF
TRBV5-1,TRBD2,TRBJ2-1,few,TGCGCCAGCAGCTTGGATCGCCGGACTAGCGCCTACAATGAGCAGTTCTTC,CASSLDRRTSAYNEQFF
TRBV7-9,TRBD1,TRBJ1-2,few,TGTGCCAGCAGCCGGACAGGGGCTGGCTACACCTTC,CASSRTGAGYTF
TRBV4-2,-,TRBJ1-1,-,TGTGCCAGCAGCCAAGATAGGGGGGTTGTCACTGAAGCTTTCTTT,CASSQDRGVVTEAFF
TRBV15,-,TRBJ1-2,few,TGTGCCACCAGCAGAGATCCGCCAGGGCTCGCCTATGGCTACACCTTC,CATSRDPPGLAYGYTF
TRBV7-9,-,TRBJ2-2,-,TGTGCCAGCAGCGTCGGTCCGGGGGAGCTGTTTTTT,CASSVGPGELFF
TRBV20-1,-,TRBJ1-5,few,TGCAGTGCTCGAAGCGGGACGCCAAATCAGCCCCAGCATTTT,CSARSGTPNQPQHF
TRBV12-3/TRBV12-4,-,TRBJ2-3,many,TGTGCCAGCAGCCCCCAGAGCGCAGGGTCAGATACGCAGTATTTT,CASSPQSAGSDTQYF
TRBV9,TRBD1,TRBJ2-5,few,TGTGCCAGCAGCTCCCGGGGACAGGCTACGGAGACCCAGTACTTC,CASSSRGQATETQYF
TRBV7-9,-,TRBJ1-1,few,TGTGCCAGCAGCTCGCAGGGATGGGCTTTCTTT,CASSSQGWAFF
TRBV28,TRBD2,TRBJ2-1,-,TGTGCCAGCAGTCCCCCGGGTAGCGGGAGGAGAAATGAGCAGTTCTTC,CASSPPGSGRRNEQFF